This TCR beta chain came from a study of OX40 agonist ivuxolimab in advanced cancers. This clone was observed a single time. Sequencing was performed with immunoSEQ multiplex PCR; in TCRdb, only in-frame clones are kept and a portion is missing. The sample consists of 76,000 or so clones, 80% to 90% of them appearing once. The germline V gene encodes CDR1 LGHNA and CDR2 YNFKEQ. This CDR3 contains 16 residues. The germline V and J ends were trimmed by 0 bases and 5 bases, with 13 bases remaining between them. Sequencing was performed on CD4+ or CD8+ T cells sorted from blood, taken in a trial of the OX40 agonist ivuxolimab. This chain links TRBV4-2 with TRBJ1-4, with TRBD1 as a possible D gene (5 bases). The clonotype originates from an adult with an advanced solid tumor such as melanoma, head and neck, liver or kidney cancer. The CDR3 is CASSQEGGVGNEKLFF. The CDR3 nucleotides are TGTGCCAGCAGCCAAGAGGGAGGGGTAGGGAATGAAAAACTGTTTTTT.